These T cell receptor beta chains were read from a single sample in a study of blood T cells in healthy people across ages. MiXCR, run by TCRdb on the 5' RACE reads, gives a single entry per CDR3 protein. The sample has about 1.6 million distinct CDR3 sequences; 30% to 40% are singletons. The sequencing input was blood. Receptors were obtained from a woman aged 25 to 39 in good health. The CDR3 runs from the conserved cysteine through the conserved F or W. Each record gives: clone size, D gene, J gene, CDR3 length, V gene, CDR3 DNA, CDR3 protein. The D gene is left open where the match is weak. For some rows the clone size is stated as once, few or many, or as a class when expanded; others skip it.

few	.	TRBJ1-1	13	TRBV20-1	TGCAGTGTCGATGGGACGGTGAACACTGAAGCTTTCTTT	CSVDGTVNTEAFF
few	TRBD1	TRBJ1-6	16	TRBV4-1	TGCGCCAGCAGCCTTAAACAGGGGGCGGGAGGCTCACCCCTCCACTTT	CASSLKQGAGGSPLHF
.	.	TRBJ2-3	11	TRBV29-1	TGCAGCGCCCTATACACAGATACGCAGTATTTT	CSALYTDTQYF
many	TRBD1	TRBJ1-4	14	TRBV12-3/TRBV12-4	TGTGCCAGCACCGGGGACAGGGTCGTCGGTGAACTGTTTTTT	CASTGDRVVGELFF
few	.	TRBJ2-3	14	TRBV6-2/TRBV6-3	TGTGCCAGCAGCCAGGGGGGGAGCACAGATAGGCAGTATTTT	CASSQGGSTDRQYF
few	.	TRBJ1-2	15	TRBV6-1	TGTGCCAGCAGTGAAGCGCCAGACAGACGGGGTGGCTACACCTTC	CASSEAPDRRGGYTF
.	.	TRBJ2-7	15	TRBV28	TGTGCCAGCAGTACGGGACCCCTTCGCTCCTACGAGCAGTACTTC	CASSTGPLRSYEQYF
many	TRBD2	TRBJ2-7	16	TRBV6-6	TGTGCCAGCAGCCTCACGGGGGGGAGTGGCACCTACGAGCAGTACTTC	CASSLTGGSGTYEQYF
few	.	TRBJ2-4	14	TRBV20-1	TGCAGTGCTAGGGAGGGACTGCCGGGGAACATTCAGTACTTC	CSAREGLPGNIQYF
many	TRBD1	TRBJ2-5	13	TRBV5-1	TGCGCCAGCAGACGGGACAGACAAGAGACCCAGTACTTC	CASRRDRQETQYF
few	.	TRBJ2-5	13	TRBV9	TGTGCCAGCAGCGAAGATTACGAGGGGACCCAGTACTTC	CASSEDYEGTQYF
.	.	TRBJ2-4	11	TRBV29-1	TGCAGCGTTGAAGGAAAAAGCATTCAGTACTTC	CSVEGKSIQYF
.	TRBD1	TRBJ1-6	14	TRBV2	TGTGCCAGCAGCTATCAAGGGGGCATGGCACCCCTCCACTTT	CASSYQGGMAPLHF
.	.	TRBJ2-3	15	TRBV14	TGTGCCAGCAGCCCGAGGGGGATGAGCACAGATACGCAGTATTTT	CASSPRGMSTDTQYF
few	TRBD2	TRBJ2-1	15	TRBV28	TGTGCCAGCAGTTTCGAGCGGGGTACCTACAATGAGCAGTTCTTC	CASSFERGTYNEQFF
.	.	TRBJ2-3	14	TRBV5-4	TGTGCCAGCAGCTTGGAAACCCGCCCAGATACGCAGTATTTT	CASSLETRPDTQYF
many	.	TRBJ2-5	16	TRBV27	TGTGCCAGCACTCCTATCGGGGCCCTCGGGGAAGAGACCCAGTACTTC	CASTPIGALGEETQYF
few	TRBD1	TRBJ1-5	15	TRBV27	TGTGCCAGCAGTCCACGGACAGGGAGGGGCCAGCCCCAGCATTTT	CASSPRTGRGQPQHF
.	.	TRBJ2-7	14	TRBV4-1	TGCGCCAGCAGCCAAGCTGGGATGGACTACGAGCAGTACTTC	CASSQAGMDYEQYF
.	.	TRBJ2-4	18	TRBV20-1	TGCAGTGCAACTATAGGGGGGGTGGGGATAATGGGCAAAAACATTCAGTACTTC	CSATIGGVGIMGKNIQYF
.	TRBD2	TRBJ2-1	19	TRBV7-9	TGTGCCAGCAGACGGTTTTTCCGACTAGCCTCTAGCTCCTACAATGAGCAGTTCTTC	CASRRFFRLASSSYNEQFF
.	TRBD1	TRBJ1-1	13	TRBV5-1	TGCGCCAGCAGCTTGGACAGGGGGCTGGAGGCTTTCTTT	CASSLDRGLEAFF
.	.	TRBJ2-1	18	TRBV4-2	TGTGCCAGCAGCCAACTAGGTATAGCGTTGAGCTCCTACAATGAGCAGTTCTTC	CASSQLGIALSSYNEQFF
.	TRBD1	TRBJ2-7	14	TRBV30	TGTGCCTGGAGTCCCCGGGACAGGGTACGCGAGCAGTACTTC	CAWSPRDRVREQYF
.	.	TRBJ2-3	12	TRBV28	TGTGCCAGCAGTGGCCAGGGAAGGGCGCAGTATTTT	CASSGQGRAQYF
.	TRBD1	TRBJ1-2	12	TRBV29-1	TGCAGCGCCCCTGGACAGGGTAGTGGCTACACCTTC	CSAPGQGSGYTF
.	TRBD2	TRBJ2-1	15	TRBV5-1	TGCGCCAGCAACTCTTATGGACTAGCGTTAGATGAGCAGTTCTTC	CASNSYGLALDEQFF
many	.	TRBJ2-1	12	TRBV29-1	TGCAGCGTTGGAACGGGTTACTTTGAGCAGTTCTTC	CSVGTGYFEQFF
.	.	TRBJ2-5	14	TRBV20-1	TGCAGTGCTACGGAGGTAGCAACGCTAGAGACCCAGTACTTC	CSATEVATLETQYF
.	TRBD1	TRBJ1-5	15	TRBV19	TGTGCCAGTAGTCGCTCGACAGGGGACAATCAGCCCCAGCATTTT	CASSRSTGDNQPQHF
.	.	TRBJ1-5	15	TRBV6-1	TGTGCCAGCAGGGCGGGAGACGCTAGCAATCAGCCCCAGCATTTT	CASRAGDASNQPQHF
.	TRBD2	TRBJ2-7	16	TRBV18	TGTGCCAGCTCACCGTCGCCGGGACTAAGCTCCTACGAGCAGTACTTC	CASSPSPGLSSYEQYF
.	TRBD2	TRBJ2-3	19	TRBV12-3/TRBV12-4	TGTGCCAGCAGTTTATGGAGAGGGACTAGCGGGGCCTTCACAGATACGCAGTATTTT	CASSLWRGTSGAFTDTQYF
.	TRBD1	TRBJ2-3	15	TRBV5-1	TGCGCCAGCAGCTTCGGACAGGGGGTCACAGATGCGCAGTATTTT	CASSFGQGVTDAQYF
few	.	TRBJ2-5	13	TRBV10-1	TGCGCCAGCAGCGCAGGAGGGGGGGCGACCCAGTACTTC	CASSAGGGATQYF
many	.	TRBJ2-7	13	TRBV11-1	TGTGCCAGCAGCTTGTCTTTTATGAACGAGCAGTACTTC	CASSLSFMNEQYF
many	.	TRBJ2-4	17	TRBV9	TGTGCCAGCAGCGCCCACTTCCAGGGGTTAGCCAAAAACATTCAGTACTTC	CASSAHFQGLAKNIQYF
few	.	TRBJ1-6	13	TRBV4-2	TGTGCCAGCAGCCAAGATGAAGGCTCACCCCTCCACTTT	CASSQDEGSPLHF
few	.	TRBJ1-5	15	TRBV2	TGTGCCAGCAGTGTACAGGGTTCAAGCAATCAGCCCCAGCATTTT	CASSVQGSSNQPQHF
few	TRBD1	TRBJ2-5	14	TRBV7-9	TGTGCCAGCAGCCCGACAGGGGGCAGTGAGACCCAGTACTTC	CASSPTGGSETQYF
.	.	TRBJ2-1	18	TRBV18	TGTGCCAGCTCACCAGGGCGATTGGAAACGGCCCTTTACAATGAGCAGTTCTTC	CASSPGRLETALYNEQFF
few	.	TRBJ2-7	14	TRBV10-3	TGTGCCATCAGTGGGGCAGGGATCGACCACGAGCAGTACTTC	CAISGAGIDHEQYF
.	.	TRBJ2-5	15	TRBV12-3/TRBV12-4	TGTGCCAGCAGTTTAGCGCTGGGCTCCCAAGAGACCCAGTACTTC	CASSLALGSQETQYF
.	.	TRBJ1-2	14	TRBV4-1	TGCGCCAGCAGCCAAGTTCCAGGATTGGATGGCTACACCTTC	CASSQVPGLDGYTF
.	.	TRBJ2-7	16	TRBV13	TGTGCCAGCAGCTCCCGAAGGGACGCCTATCCCTACGAGCAGTACTTC	CASSSRRDAYPYEQYF
.	TRBD2	TRBJ2-3	16	TRBV2	TGTGCCAGCAGTAAGGGGCTAGCGGGGACGTCAGATACGCAGTATTTT	CASSKGLAGTSDTQYF
few	.	TRBJ2-3	11	TRBV6-4	TGTGTCAGCAGTCCCTCAGATACGCAGTATTTT	CVSSPSDTQYF
.	.	TRBJ1-1	13	TRBV6-2/TRBV6-3	TGTGCCAGCAGGCTCCCAGGGATTACTGAAGCTTTCTTT	CASRLPGITEAFF
many	.	TRBJ2-5	13	TRBV29-1	TGCAGCGTTGGGACAGCCTCCAAAGAGACCCAGTACTTC	CSVGTASKETQYF
.	TRBD1	TRBJ2-7	16	TRBV4-1	TGCGCCAGCAGCCCTTCCCAGACAGGGTCGGGGAGCGAGCAGTACTTC	CASSPSQTGSGSEQYF
few	.	TRBJ2-3	17	TRBV11-2	TGTGCCAGCAGCTTAGCGAGCCCCAGGTTGAGCACAGATACGCAGTATTTT	CASSLASPRLSTDTQYF
few	.	TRBJ2-5	16	TRBV6-1	TGTGCCAGCAGTCGTTACCGGACAGTTAAACAAGAGACCCAGTACTTC	CASSRYRTVKQETQYF
.	.	TRBJ1-1	14	TRBV20-1	TGCAGTGCTAGAGTTGGACATCCCAACACTGAAGCTTTCTTT	CSARVGHPNTEAFF
.	TRBD1	TRBJ2-3	14	TRBV6-1	TGTGCCACCTTGGACAGGGGGCACACAGATACGCAGTATTTT	CATLDRGHTDTQYF
.	.	TRBJ2-3	12	TRBV12-3/TRBV12-4	TGTGCCAGCAGTACGGGACTCCATACGCAGTATTTT	CASSTGLHTQYF